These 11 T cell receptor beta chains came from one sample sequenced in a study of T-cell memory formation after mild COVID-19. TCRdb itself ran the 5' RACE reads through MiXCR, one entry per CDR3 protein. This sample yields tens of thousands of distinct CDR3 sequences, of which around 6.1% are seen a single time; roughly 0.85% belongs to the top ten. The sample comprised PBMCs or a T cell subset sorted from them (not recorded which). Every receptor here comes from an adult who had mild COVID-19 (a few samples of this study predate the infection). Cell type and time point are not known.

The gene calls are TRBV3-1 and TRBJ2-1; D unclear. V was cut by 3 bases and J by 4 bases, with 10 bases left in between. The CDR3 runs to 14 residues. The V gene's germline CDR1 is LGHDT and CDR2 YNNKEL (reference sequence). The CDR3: CASSHGLGYNEQFF. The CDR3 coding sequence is TGTGCCAGCAGCCACGGTCTGGGATACAATGAGCAGTTCTTC.

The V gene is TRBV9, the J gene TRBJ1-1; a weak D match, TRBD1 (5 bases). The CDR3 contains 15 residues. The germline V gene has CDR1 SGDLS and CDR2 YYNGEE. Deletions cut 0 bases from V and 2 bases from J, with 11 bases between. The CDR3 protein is CASSVAGQGNTEAFF. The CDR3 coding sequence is TGTGCCAGCAGCGTAGCTGGTCAGGGCAACACTGAAGCTTTCTTT.

Here the CDR3 reads CASSLTPNLSGTGNTEAFF. CDR3 bases: TGTGCCAGCAGCTTAACACCCAATTTATCCGGGACAGGGAACACTGAAGCTTTCTTT. V usage is TRBV7-3 and J usage is TRBJ1-1, with 8 nucleotides matching TRBD1. CDR3 length: 19 amino acids. J lost 1 base, V lost 0 bases, and 13 bases had no gene match. Germline V gives CDR1 SGHTA, CDR2 FQGTGA.

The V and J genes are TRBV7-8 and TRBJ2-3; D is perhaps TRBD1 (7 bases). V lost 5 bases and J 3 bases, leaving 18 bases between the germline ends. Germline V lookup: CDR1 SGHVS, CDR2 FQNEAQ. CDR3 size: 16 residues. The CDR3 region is CASSPTRRGQTDTQYF. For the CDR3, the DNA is TGTGCCAGCAGCCCAACAAGGAGGGGGCAGACAGATACGCAGTATTTT.

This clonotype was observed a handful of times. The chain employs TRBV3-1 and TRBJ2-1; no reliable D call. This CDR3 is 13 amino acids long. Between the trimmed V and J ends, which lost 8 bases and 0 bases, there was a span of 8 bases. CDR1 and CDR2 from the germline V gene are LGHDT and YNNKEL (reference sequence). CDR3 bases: TGTGCCAGCGGCGGCAGCTCCTACAATGAGCAGTTCTTC. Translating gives CASGGSSYNEQFF.

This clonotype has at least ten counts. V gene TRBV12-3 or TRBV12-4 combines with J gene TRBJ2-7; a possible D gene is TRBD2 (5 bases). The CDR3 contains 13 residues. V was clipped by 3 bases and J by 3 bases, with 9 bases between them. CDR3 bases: TGTGCCAGCAGTTTTACTGGAGGCTACGAGCAGTACTTC. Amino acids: CASSFTGGYEQYF.

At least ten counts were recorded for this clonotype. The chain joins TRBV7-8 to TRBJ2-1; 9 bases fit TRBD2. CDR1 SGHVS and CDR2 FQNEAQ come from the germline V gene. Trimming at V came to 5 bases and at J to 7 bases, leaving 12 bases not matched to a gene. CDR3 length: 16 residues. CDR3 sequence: CASSPGGGGLKNEQFF. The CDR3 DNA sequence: TGTGCCAGCAGCCCTGGCGGGGGGGGCCTGAAGAATGAGCAGTTCTTC.

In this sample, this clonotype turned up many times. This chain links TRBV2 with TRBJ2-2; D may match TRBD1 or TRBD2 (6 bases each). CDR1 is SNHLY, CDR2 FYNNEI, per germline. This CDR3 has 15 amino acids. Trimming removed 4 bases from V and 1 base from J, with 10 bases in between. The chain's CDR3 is CASSVRGENTGELFF. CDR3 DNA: TGTGCCAGCAGTGTTAGGGGGGAGAACACCGGGGAGCTGTTTTTT.

For the CDR3, the DNA is TGTGCCAGCAGTTTAGATAGGGGACAGGGGGGAGGAGAGACCCAGTACTTC. Translating it yields CASSLDRGQGGGETQYF. The chain recombines TRBV12-3 or TRBV12-4 with TRBJ2-5; TRBD1 matches at 11 bases. V gave up 1 base and J gave up 4 bases; unmatched junction bases: 8. The CDR3 is 17 amino acids.

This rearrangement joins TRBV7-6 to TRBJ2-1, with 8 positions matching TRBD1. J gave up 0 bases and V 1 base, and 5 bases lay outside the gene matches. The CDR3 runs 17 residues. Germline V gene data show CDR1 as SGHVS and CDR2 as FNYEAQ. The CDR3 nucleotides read TGTGCCAGCAGCTTAGACCCAGGGGGCGTCTCCTACAATGAGCAGTTCTTC. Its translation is CASSLDPGGVSYNEQFF.

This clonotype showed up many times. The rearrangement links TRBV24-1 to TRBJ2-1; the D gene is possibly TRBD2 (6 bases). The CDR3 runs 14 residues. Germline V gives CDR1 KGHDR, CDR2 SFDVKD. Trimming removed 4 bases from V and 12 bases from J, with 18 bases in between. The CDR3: CATSDIAERGGQFF. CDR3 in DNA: TGTGCCACCAGTGACATAGCGGAGAGAGGTGGGCAGTTCTTC.